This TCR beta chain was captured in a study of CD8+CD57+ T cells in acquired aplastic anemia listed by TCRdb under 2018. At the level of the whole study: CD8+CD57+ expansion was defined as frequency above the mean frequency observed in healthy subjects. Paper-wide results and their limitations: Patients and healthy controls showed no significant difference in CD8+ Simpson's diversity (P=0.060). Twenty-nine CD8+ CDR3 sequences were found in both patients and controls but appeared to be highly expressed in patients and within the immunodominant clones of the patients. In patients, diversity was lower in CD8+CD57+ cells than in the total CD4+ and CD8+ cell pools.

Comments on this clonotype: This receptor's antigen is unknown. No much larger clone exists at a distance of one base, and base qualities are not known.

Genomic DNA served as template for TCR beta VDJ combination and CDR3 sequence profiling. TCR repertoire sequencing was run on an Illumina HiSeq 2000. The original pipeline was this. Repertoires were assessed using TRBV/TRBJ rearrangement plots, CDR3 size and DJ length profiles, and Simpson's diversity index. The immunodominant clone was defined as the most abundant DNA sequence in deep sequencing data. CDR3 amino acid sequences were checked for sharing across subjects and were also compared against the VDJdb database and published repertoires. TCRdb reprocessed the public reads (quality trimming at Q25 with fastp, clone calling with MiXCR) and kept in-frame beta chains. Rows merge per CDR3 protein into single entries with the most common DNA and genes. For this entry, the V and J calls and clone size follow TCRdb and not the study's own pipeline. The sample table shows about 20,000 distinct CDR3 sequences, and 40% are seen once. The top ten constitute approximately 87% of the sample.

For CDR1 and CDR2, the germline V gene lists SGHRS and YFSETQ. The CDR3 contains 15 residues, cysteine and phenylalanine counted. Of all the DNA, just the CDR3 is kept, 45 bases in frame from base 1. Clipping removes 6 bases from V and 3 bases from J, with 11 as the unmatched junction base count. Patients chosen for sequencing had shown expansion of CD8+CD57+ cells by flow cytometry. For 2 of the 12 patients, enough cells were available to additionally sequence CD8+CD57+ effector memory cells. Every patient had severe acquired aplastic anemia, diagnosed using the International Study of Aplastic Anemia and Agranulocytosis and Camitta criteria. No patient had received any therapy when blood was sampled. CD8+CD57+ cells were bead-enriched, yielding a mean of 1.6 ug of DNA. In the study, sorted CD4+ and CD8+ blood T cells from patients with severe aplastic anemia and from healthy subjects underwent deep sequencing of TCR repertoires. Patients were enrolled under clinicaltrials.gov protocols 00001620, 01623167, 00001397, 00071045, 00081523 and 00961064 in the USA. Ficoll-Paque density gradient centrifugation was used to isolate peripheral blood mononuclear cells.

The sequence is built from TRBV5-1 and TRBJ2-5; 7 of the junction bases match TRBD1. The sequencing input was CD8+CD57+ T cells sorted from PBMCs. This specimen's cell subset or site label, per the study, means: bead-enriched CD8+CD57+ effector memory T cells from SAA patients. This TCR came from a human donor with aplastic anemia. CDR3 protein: CASKTSGTEKETQYF. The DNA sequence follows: TGCGCCAGCAAAACCTCCGGGACAGAGAAAGAGACCCAGTACTTC.